One and the same sample provided the 25 T cell receptor beta chains below, sequenced in a study of blood T cell repertoires in COVID-19. Sequencing used immunoSEQ multiplex PCR; TCRdb keeps in-frame clones, though not all of them. The data hold 200,000 to 300,000 clones, with approximately 90% observed a single time. The material sequenced was PBMCs or T cells enriched from blood (not recorded which). The receptors were gathered from a woman aged 40 to 55 with acute COVID-19.

The chain recombines TRBV25-1 with TRBJ1-2, with TRBD1 matching 9 bases. The CDR3 covers 15 residues. Germline lookup yields CDR1 MGHDK and CDR2 SYGVNS. With V trimmed by 6 bases and J by 6 bases, 11 bases remained unmatched. The CDR3 bases are TGTGCCAGCAGCGAACAGGGGACAGGGAGGCATGGCTACACCTTC. Translating gives CASSEQGTGRHGYTF.

This sequence joins TRBV5-5 and TRBJ2-5; D may be TRBD2 (6 bases). Trimming pared 4 bases from V and 5 bases from J, leaving 15 bases between. Germline V gives CDR1 SGHKS, CDR2 YYEKEE (reference sequence). This CDR3 is 14 amino acids long. The CDR3 nucleotides are TGTGCCAGCAGCACCCCTAGCGCCGAGGAGACCCAGTACTTC. Translating gives CASSTPSAEETQYF.

V is TRBV5-1 and J is TRBJ2-1; 8 bases map to TRBD2. The CDR3 spans 14 residues. V dropped 7 bases and J dropped 6; count of bases not matched to a gene: 9. Germline-derived CDR1 and CDR2 are SGHRS and YFSETQ. The CDR3 is CASGPGGLGNEQFF. The DNA for the CDR3 is TGCGCCAGCGGTCCGGGGGGGTTAGGCAATGAGCAGTTCTTC.

This chain joins TRBV5-1 and TRBJ1-2; D is perhaps TRBD1 (5 bases). Between the trimmed V and J ends, which lost 3 bases and 8 bases, there was a span of 14 bases. Germline lookup yields CDR1 SGHRS and CDR2 YFSETQ. This CDR3 has 13 amino acids. In DNA form, the CDR3 reads TGCGCCAGCAGCTCCATCCAGGGAGGCGGCTACACCTTC. It specifies CASSSIQGGGYTF.

This clone was counted once. The J gene is TRBJ1-2, the V gene TRBV24-1, with 7 bases lining up with TRBD1. The CDR3 runs to 12 residues. CDR1 and CDR2 (germline): KGHDR, SFDVKD. J lost 6 bases, V lost 9 bases, and 6 bases had no gene match. The CDR3 sequence is CATWDSTHGYTF. The DNA for the CDR3 is TGTGCCACCTGGGACAGCACTCATGGCTACACCTTC.

V gene TRBV6-5 combines with J gene TRBJ1-6; D gene ambiguous. The ends were cut back, 0 bases at V and 8 bases at J, with 8 bases in the middle. Germline V gene data show CDR1 as MNHEY and CDR2 as SVGAGI. The CDR3 is made up of 14 amino acids. The CDR3: CASSYSPRDSPLHF. Here the CDR3 DNA reads TGTGCCAGCAGTTACTCCCCGAGGGATTCACCCCTCCACTTT.

This clone was seen just once. The rearrangement links TRBV10-1 to TRBJ2-5; 8 bases match TRBD2. With 3 bases clipped from V and 7 bases from J, the junction kept 7 bases outside the gene matches. Germline CDR1 WNHNN, CDR2 SYGVQD (reference sequence). The CDR3 spans 14 residues. The CDR3 protein is CASSEGSGAGTQYF. The CDR3 DNA sequence: TGCGCCAGCAGTGAAGGTAGCGGGGCGGGGACCCAGTACTTC.

The CDR3 spells CASSPGRALYNEKLFF. The CDR3 nucleotides read TGTGCCAGTAGTCCGGGCAGGGCTCTTTACAATGAAAAACTGTTTTTT. The rearrangement links TRBV19 to TRBJ1-4, with D possibly matching TRBD1 (5 bases). This CDR3 comprises 16 residues. V was shortened by 5 bases and J by 5 bases, with 18 bases between the two germline ends. The germline V gene encodes CDR1 LNHDA and CDR2 SQIVND (reference sequence).

The chain uses TRBV6-1 and TRBJ2-7, with D perhaps matching TRBD2 (5 bases). Germline assignment: CDR1 MNHNS and CDR2 SASEGT. V was shortened by 2 bases and J by 4 bases, with 12 bases between the two germline ends. There are 14 residues in the CDR3. The CDR3 spells CASSENGRVYEQYV. As DNA, the CDR3 is TGTGCCAGCAGTGAAAATGGGCGGGTTTACGAGCAGTACGTC.

This sequence joins TRBV29-1 and TRBJ2-3; tentatively, D is TRBD1 (5 bases). Deletions cut 7 bases from V and 3 bases from J, with 17 bases between. The CDR3 is 14 residues long. Germline lookup yields CDR1 SQVTM and CDR2 ANQGSEA. The CDR3 reads CSGSKGMGTDTQYF. For the CDR3, the DNA is TGCAGCGGGAGTAAGGGGATGGGAACAGATACGCAGTATTTT.

The rearrangement uses TRBV3-1 (or the pseudogene TRBV3-2) and TRBJ2-5; 9 positions agree with TRBD2. The germline V gene encodes CDR1 LGHDT and CDR2 YNNKEL (reference sequence). This CDR3 is 14 amino acids long. The junction had 3 bases not matched to a gene; V was cut back by 0 bases and J by 7 bases. The CDR3 region is CASSQDSSGVTQYF. CDR3 in DNA: TGTGCCAGCAGCCAAGATTCTAGCGGGGTGACCCAGTACTTC.

This chain links TRBV5-8 with TRBJ1-5; 7 nucleotides line up with TRBD1. V lost 4 bases to trimming and J lost 0 bases; unmatched junction nucleotides: 4. The CDR3 has 15 residues. Germline CDR1 is SGHTS and CDR2 is YDEGEE. In DNA, the CDR3 is TGTGCCAGCAGCCCGACAGGGTATAGCAATCAGCCCCAGCATTTT. Translated: CASSPTGYSNQPQHF.

The J gene is TRBJ1-1, the V gene TRBV5-1; no definite D call. V was shortened by 3 bases and J by 4 bases, with 16 bases between the two germline ends. The CDR3 is 15 residues long. Germline values: CDR1 SGHRS, CDR2 YFSETQ. The CDR3 region is CASSSTTTRSTEAFF. CDR3 in DNA: TGCGCCAGCAGCTCGACAACAACCAGGTCCACTGAAGCTTTCTTT.

This chain joins TRBV5-1 and TRBJ1-2; 8 nucleotides line up with TRBD1. The V gene end was trimmed by 4 bases and the J gene end by 8 bases; junction bases not matched to a gene: 10. The CDR3 has 14 residues. The germline CDR1 and CDR2 sequences are SGHRS and YFSETQ. The CDR3 sequence is CASSESQGARGYTF. The CDR3 nucleotides are TGCGCCAGCAGCGAAAGCCAGGGGGCAAGAGGCTACACCTTC. Drawing the rest from reference TRBV5-1 and TRBJ1-2, the complete variable domain is KAGVTQTPRYLIKTRGQQVTLSCSPISGHRSVSWYQQTPGQGLQFLFEYFSETQRNKGNFPGRFSGRQFSNSRSEMNVSTLELGDSALYLCASSESQGARGYTFGSGTRLTVV.

The genes are TRBV30 and TRBJ2-3, with D unresolved. The V gene lost 1 base and the J gene lost 11 bases, with 10 bases spanning the gap. Germline-derived CDR1 and CDR2 are GTSNPN and SVGIG (reference sequence). The length of the CDR3 is 11 residues. CDR3 DNA: TGTGCCTGGAGTGCGCCCCCGGGGCAGTATTTT. Protein: CAWSAPPGQYF.

The chain couples TRBV7-9 to TRBJ1-3; no reliable D call. Germline CDR1 SEHNR, CDR2 FQNEAQ (reference sequence). Trimming shortened V by 5 bases and J by 0 bases, and 14 bases separated the two germline ends. CDR3 length equals 16 residues. The CDR3 DNA sequence: TGTGCCAGCAGCCGGTCCACTCAACCCTCTGGAAACACCATATATTTT. This gives the protein CASSRSTQPSGNTIYF.

The chain combines TRBV7-2 with TRBJ2-5; TRBD2 matches 7 bases. V shed 3 bases, J shed 3 bases, and the junction held 7 bases outside the gene matches. The CDR3 covers 15 residues. In germline, CDR1 is SGHTA, CDR2 FQGNSA. This chain's CDR3 is CASSFGGRAEETQYF. CDR3 in DNA: TGTGCCAGCAGCTTCGGGGGGAGGGCAGAAGAGACCCAGTACTTC.

This clone was detected once. The V call is TRBV2, the J call TRBJ1-2, with a possible D match to TRBD1 (6 bases). V lost 3 bases to trimming and J lost 8 bases, with 16 bases between them. From germline, CDR1 is SNHLY and CDR2 FYNNEI. The CDR3 covers 14 residues. CDR3 loop: CASSDRGMGNGYTF. The CDR3 DNA is TGTGCCAGCAGTGACAGGGGCATGGGAAACGGCTACACCTTC.

The V gene is TRBV18, the J gene TRBJ2-3, with 7 nucleotides matching TRBD1. The V gene's germline CDR1 is KGHSH and CDR2 LQKENI. J gave up 6 bases and V 2 bases, and 2 bases lay outside the gene matches. The CDR3 length is 13 residues. CDR3 amino acids: CASSPIQGDTQYF. CDR3 in DNA: TGTGCCAGCTCACCAATACAGGGGGATACGCAGTATTTT.

The CDR3 nucleotides read TGTGCCAGCAGTGAGGTCAGCTCCTATAATTCACCCCTCCACTTT. It encodes CASSEVSSYNSPLHF. The V call is TRBV6-1, the J call TRBJ1-6; unclear D gene. Trimming shortened V by 3 bases and J by 0 bases, and 6 bases separated the two germline ends. The CDR3 loop spans 15 amino acids. Per germline, CDR1 MNHNS and CDR2 SASEGT.

This clone was recorded once. The V call is TRBV4-2, the J call TRBJ1-6; the D gene is possibly TRBD1 (5 bases). CDR1 is LGHNA and CDR2 is YNFKEQ in the germline V gene. The CDR3 is 15 amino acids. V lost 1 base and J 7 bases, leaving 11 bases between the germline ends. CDR3: CASSQVGGVNSPLHF. The CDR3 coding sequence is TGTGCCAGCAGCCAAGTGGGAGGGGTAAATTCACCCCTCCACTTT.

J is TRBJ1-2 and V is TRBV4-2; 10 bases match TRBD1. The junction had 8 bases not matched to a gene; V was cut back by 3 bases and J by 4 bases. The CDR3 is made up of 16 amino acids. Germline CDR1 and CDR2: LGHNA and YNFKEQ. CDR3 sequence: CASSQEPGQGTYGYTF. In nucleotides, the CDR3 is TGTGCCAGCAGCCAGGAACCGGGACAGGGGACCTATGGCTACACCTTC.

In nucleotides, the CDR3 is TGCGCCAGCAGCCCTCATTGGCAGGGGCGTAAAAATGAGCAGTTCTTC. Its translation: CASSPHWQGRKNEQFF. V gene TRBV4-3 combines with J gene TRBJ2-1, with D tentatively TRBD1 (6 bases). The CDR3 runs to 16 residues. Germline CDR1 is LGHNA and CDR2 is YSLEER. Between the trimmed V and J ends, which lost 4 bases and 7 bases, there was a span of 20 bases.

The rearrangement links TRBV5-8 to TRBJ2-5, with 7 bases matching TRBD1. Germline loops: CDR1 SGHTS, CDR2 YDEGEE. Trimming at V came to 4 bases and at J to 2 bases, leaving 8 bases not matched to a gene. This CDR3 has 15 residues. The CDR3: CASSQQGQLQETQYF. The CDR3 DNA reads TGTGCCAGCAGCCAACAGGGACAGTTACAAGAGACCCAGTACTTC. Complete variable domain (other parts from reference TRBV5-8 and TRBJ2-5): EAGVTQSPTHLIKTRGQQATLRCSPISGHTSVYWYQQALGLGLQFLLWYDEGEERNRGNFPPRFSGRQFPNYSSELNVNALELEDSALYLCASSQQGQLQETQYFGPGTRLLVL.

The rearrangement uses TRBV21-1 and TRBJ2-1; no check of the table's D call, TRBD2, against the DNA was made. TRBV21-1 is labeled a pseudogene. The CDR3 runs 18 residues. The CDR3 reads CASSKIQRGGHSYNEQFF. The DNA for the CDR3 is TGTGCCAGCAGCAAAATCCAACGGGGGGGCCATTCCTACAATGAGCAGTTCTTC.